These 2 T cell receptor beta chains came from one sample sequenced in a study of a mutant IDH1 vaccine in newly diagnosed glioma (dated by TCRdb to the early 2020s). The time point label here, explained by the study, means: baseline, week 1 (first vaccination visit). The treatment or condition label here, explained by the study, means: pre-vaccination baseline after standard-of-care therapy. The library was generated by the immunoSEQ multiplex PCR assay. TCRdb retrieved this table from immuneACCESS and kept in-frame rearrangements only. Not all clones are present; in checked studies, unresolved V genes account for under half, and no reason is known for the remainder. The sample yields 65,000 to 70,000 clones; about 86% were counted once. The biggest ten clones account for over 2.5% of the sample. The sequenced sample was PBMCs, obtained from a glioma patient treated with radiotherapy, temozolomide or both. The receptor source for this set is a man in his thirties or forties with glioma.

V is TRBV7-9 and J is TRBJ1-2; D not resolved. The CDR3 sequence is 12 residues long. Deletions cut 1 base from V and 2 bases from J, with 2 bases between. Germline CDR1 SEHNR, CDR2 FQNEAQ (reference sequence). The CDR3 region is CASSLGNYGYTF. CDR3 in DNA: TGTGCCAGCAGCTTAGGAAACTATGGCTACACCTTC.

For this clone: Sequence at one end of the junction differs from germline and may be a read error. The chain is built from TRBV6-5 and TRBJ1-2, with D unresolved. The CDR3 has 11 residues. The germline gives CDR1 MNHEY, CDR2 SVGAGI. Here the CDR3 reads CATSIGYGYTF. CDR3 bases: TGTGCCACCAGTATCGGCTATGGCTACACCTTC.